This T cell receptor (beta chain) is drawn from a study of T-cell memory formation after mild COVID-19. Study in general: Clustering of TCRs was largely donor specific. Findings and caveats of the study: Several responding clones turned up in pre-infection memory, indicating that cross-reactive memory may have taken part. Chiefly within CM and EM were the contracting CD4+ clones; CD8+ ones were within EMRA. Contracting clones from day 15 to 85 showed balanced CD4/CD8; later expanders favored CD4+.

As for this clonotype: No antigen is known for it.

TCRdb recomputed calls from the 5' RACE reads with MiXCR, one row per CDR3 protein. The sample holds under 60,000 distinct CDR3 sequences, 9.3% seen once. The CDR3 consists of 15 residues. V lost 6 bases and J lost 5, with 19 bases in between. Germline CDR1 is LNHDA and CDR2 is SQIVND (reference sequence). This clonotype was sampled from an adult woman who had mild COVID-19 (a few samples of this study predate the infection). Cell type and time point are not known. The chain joins TRBV19 to TRBJ2-5; a possible D gene is TRBD1 (6 bases). Sequencing used PBMCs or a T cell subset sorted from them (not recorded which). The CDR3, as DNA: TGTGCCAGTAGCTCGAGGGGGATCCCTACCGAGACCCAGTACTTC. Translation gives CASSSRGIPTETQYF.